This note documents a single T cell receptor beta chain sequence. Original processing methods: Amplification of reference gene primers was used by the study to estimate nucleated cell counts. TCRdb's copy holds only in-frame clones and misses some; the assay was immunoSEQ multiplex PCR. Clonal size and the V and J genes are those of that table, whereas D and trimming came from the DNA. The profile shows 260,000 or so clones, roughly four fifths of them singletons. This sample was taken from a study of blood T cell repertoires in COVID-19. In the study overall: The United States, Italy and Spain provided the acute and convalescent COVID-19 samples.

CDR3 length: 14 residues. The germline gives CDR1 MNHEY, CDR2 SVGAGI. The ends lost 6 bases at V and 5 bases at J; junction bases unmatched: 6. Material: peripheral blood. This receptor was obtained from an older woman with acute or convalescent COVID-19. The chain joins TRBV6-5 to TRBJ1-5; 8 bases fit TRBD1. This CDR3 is CASSATGGHQPQHF. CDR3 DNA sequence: TGTGCCAGCAGCGCAACAGGGGGGCATCAGCCCCAGCATTTT.